This is a list of T cell receptor beta chains from one sample in a study of tumor and adjacent non-tumor tissue in lung cancer. TCRdb passed the multiplex PCR reads through MiXCR, listing each CDR3 protein once. The sample records 200,000 to 250,000 distinct CDR3 sequences, less than 80% being singletons. Sequencing used lung tumor tissue. These receptors came from a man in his sixties with non-small cell lung cancer. Both conserved end residues are part of each CDR3. The D gene is left open where the match is weak. Size is stated for part of the rows, as once, few or many counts, or as a class when the clone is expanded.

J gene | clone size | D gene | V gene | CDR3 DNA | CDR3 protein
TRBJ1-3 | few | TRBD1 | TRBV28 | TGTGCCAGCAGTTTAGGACAGGCTGGAAACACCATATATTTT | CASSLGQAGNTIYF
TRBJ1-3 | . | TRBD1 | TRBV5-1 | TGCGTCAGCAGCCAGGGAGGGGGCGCAAAGAACACCATATATTTT | CVSSQGGGAKNTIYF
TRBJ2-3 | . | . | TRBV4-1 | TGCGCCAGCAGCTTCGACATCTCTAGCACAGATACGCAGTATTTT | CASSFDISSTDTQYF
TRBJ2-2 | . | . | TRBV11-1 | TGTGCCAGCAGCCCAGCCGGAGGGGATACTTACACCGGGGAGCTGTTCTTT | CASSPAGGDTYTGELFF
TRBJ1-1 | . | TRBD1 | TRBV12-3/TRBV12-4 | TGTGCCAGTAATTTAGACAGGGAAACTGAAACTTTCTTT | CASNLDRETETFF
TRBJ1-4 | few | . | TRBV5-1 | TGCGCCAGCCGGACAGACCCAACTAATGAAAAACTGTTTTTT | CASRTDPTNEKLFF
TRBJ1-2 | . | . | TRBV5-1 | TGCGCCAGCAGCCCCAGCCGCGGGGCCCTAGTCGATGGCTACACATTC | CASSPSRGALVDGYTF
TRBJ2-1 | . | . | TRBV6-2/TRBV6-3 | TGTGCCAGCATTTCTCCCAACATGGGTGAGCAGTTCTTC | CASISPNMGEQFF
TRBJ2-4 | . | . | TRBV20-1 | TGCAGTGCTAGAGATGGGAGGGACATTCAGTATTTC | CSARDGRDIQYF
TRBJ2-7 | . | . | TRBV6-5 | TGTACCAGCAGTTACTACTGGGGCGGGGACTACGAGCAGTACTTC | CTSSYYWGGDYEQYF
TRBJ1-6 | . | TRBD1 | TRBV11-2 | TGTGTCAGCAGCTTACAGCAGGGGGGTAATTCACCCCTCCACTTT | CVSSLQQGGNSPLHF
TRBJ2-2 | . | . | TRBV13 | TGCGCCAGTAGCCTGCCGGCCGGGGAGCTGTCTTTT | CASSLPAGELSF
TRBJ2-7 | few | . | TRBV12-3/TRBV12-4 | TGTGCCAGCAGTTTGATCAGGGAAAGGGAGCAGTACTTC | CASSLIREREQYF
TRBJ2-5 | many | TRBD2 | TRBV29-1 | TGCAGCGTTGAAGTGAGCGCTAGCGGGGTGAGGTACTTC | CSVEVSASGVRYF
TRBJ2-5 | few | TRBD1 | TRBV5-1 | TGCGCCAGCAGCTGGGCAGGGGGAAGGGAGACCCAGTACTTC | CASSWAGGRETQYF
TRBJ2-1 | once | . | TRBV7-9 | TGTGCCAGCATGAGGGACTCCTACAATGAGCAGTTCTTC | CASMRDSYNEQFF
TRBJ2-5 | . | TRBD2 | TRBV18 | TGTGCCAACTCACCGGCGAGCCGGGAGGCCCAGTACTTC | CANSPASREAQYF
TRBJ1-1 | few | . | TRBV12-3/TRBV12-4 | TGTGCCAGCAGTTTGATTGAGGGGGTGAACACTGAAGCTTTCTTT | CASSLIEGVNTEAFF
TRBJ2-1 | . | TRBD2 | TRBV11-1 | TGTGCCAGCAGCTCAGCATCGAGGACTAGCGGGAGTGGTAATGAGCAGTTCTTC | CASSSASRTSGSGNEQFF
TRBJ2-7 | . | . | TRBV11-2 | TGTGCCAGCAGCTCGAGGATACCAGGGAGTGTCTACGAGCAGTACTTC | CASSSRIPGSVYEQYF
TRBJ2-4 | . | . | TRBV5-4 | TGTGCCAGCAGCTGGGTGGAGGCGGGTCGGGCGGGTCTGTACTTC | CASSWVEAGRAGLYF
TRBJ2-3 | . | . | TRBV29-1 | TGCGGCGTTGGGGTCTCCGGGGCTAGCACAGATACGCAGTATTTT | CGVGVSGASTDTQYF
TRBJ2-2 | . | TRBD2 | TRBV11-1 | TGTGCCAGGAGCTCGCTACTAGCGGGATTAGTGAACACCGGGGAGCTGTTTTTT | CARSSLLAGLVNTGELFF
TRBJ2-7 | . | . | TRBV20-1 | TGCAGTGCATGGGATACCACGCAGGTCCCCTACGAGCAGTACTTC | CSAWDTTQVPYEQYF
TRBJ1-1 | few | . | TRBV6-1 | TGTGCCAGCATCAGGGACCGGGGATTCCTGAACACTGAAGCTTTCTTT | CASIRDRGFLNTEAFF
TRBJ2-5 | . | . | TRBV11-3 | TGTGTCAGCAGCTTAGGGTCCTGTGGGGGGTCCCAAGAGACCCAGTACTTC | CVSSLGSCGGSQETQYF
TRBJ1-2 | once | TRBD1 | TRBV29-1 | TGCATCGTTCGACAGGGGGCTAACTATGGCTACACCTTC | CIVRQGANYGYTF
TRBJ2-3 | . | . | TRBV24-1 | TGTGCCACCAGTGAAGGCACAGATACGCAGTATTTT | CATSEGTDTQYF
TRBJ2-3 | . | . | TRBV11-1 | TGTGCCAGCAGCGACCGCGGAGTCACAGATACGCTTTATTTT | CASSDRGVTDTLYF
TRBJ1-2 | . | . | TRBV20-1 | TGCAGTCCTAGAGAGGAACAAATCTATGGCTACACCTTC | CSPREEQIYGYTF
TRBJ2-7 | many | TRBD1 | TRBV6-5 | TGTGCCAGCAGTTCTTCTGACAGGGCAGTCGGCGAGCAGTACTTC | CASSSSDRAVGEQYF
TRBJ2-1 | many | TRBD2 | TRBV28 | TGTGCCAGCAGTTTAGGGGGGGAGACTAGCGGCCACAATGAGCAGTTCTTC | CASSLGGETSGHNEQFF
TRBJ2-3 | . | TRBD2 | TRBV20-1 | TGCCGTGCCATAGGGACTTGCGGGAGGAAAGATAGGCAGTATTTT | CRAIGTCGRKDRQYF
TRBJ1-1 | once | . | TRBV7-2 | TGTGCCAGCAGCATAGCGGGACCCCAGACTGAAGCTTTCTTT | CASSIAGPQTEAFF
TRBJ2-1 | . | . | TRBV20-1 | TGCAGTGCCAGAACAGGTGTTGGGACATGGGGGCAGTTCTTC | CSARTGVGTWGQFF
TRBJ1-5 | . | . | TRBV19 | TGTGCCAGTAGTCGACAAGTTAATCAGCCCCAGCATTTT | CASSRQVNQPQHF
TRBJ2-5 | . | . | TRBV20-1 | TGCAGGGCTAAGGCGGCAGGGAAAGAGACCCAGTACTTC | CRAKAAGKETQYF
TRBJ2-7 | once | . | TRBV12-3/TRBV12-4 | TGTGCTAGCAGTTTGGGCAGAGGGACCACTTACGAGCAGTATTTC | CASSLGRGTTYEQYF
TRBJ2-5 | . | . | TRBV4-2 | TGTGCCTGCAGCCAAACTACAGGGAGGTCCCAAGAGACCCAATACTTC | CACSQTTGRSQETQYF
TRBJ1-2 | . | . | TRBV6-6 | TGTGCCAGCGCTCCGGGAGCTAACTATGGCTACTCCTTC | CASAPGANYGYSF
TRBJ2-1 | . | TRBD1 | TRBV4-2 | TGTGCCAGCAGTCAAGATGCAGGGGGAGTCCCCAATGAGCAGTTCTTC | CASSQDAGGVPNEQFF
TRBJ1-5 | once | . | TRBV12-5 | TGTGCTAGTGGTATCCAGGGTGACCAGCCCCAGCATTTT | CASGIQGDQPQHF
TRBJ1-1 | few | . | TRBV5-4 | TGTGCCAGCAGCTTGAGACATGGCACTGAAGCTTTCTTT | CASSLRHGTEAFF
TRBJ1-4 | . | . | TRBV4-2 | TGTGCCACTAGCCTACGCAGAGGGGCGAATGAAAAACTGTTTTTT | CATSLRRGANEKLFF
TRBJ2-3 | . | TRBD2 | TRBV20-1 | TGCAGTCCCAGTCCGGGGGGAGATCAGCCCCAGTATTTT | CSPSPGGDQPQYF
TRBJ2-3 | . | TRBD1 | TRBV11-1 | TGTGCCAGCAGCCCCCGACAGGGGCGGTTTGATACGCAATATTTT | CASSPRQGRFDTQYF
TRBJ1-6 | . | TRBD1 | TRBV11-2 | TGTGCCAGCAGCCTACGACAGGACAGGTCTTATCCAACCCTCCACTTT | CASSLRQDRSYPTLHF